Below are 12 T cell receptor beta chains sequenced from a single sample in a study of T-cell reconstitution after alpha-beta-depleted transplantation in children. Library preparation (for TCRbeta) was performed with unique molecular identifiers. One entry per CDR3 protein results from TCRdb running MiXCR on the PCR reads. The sample comprises about 460,000 distinct CDR3 sequences, over 9.5% of which are singletons, and around 2% rests with the top ten. Source: PBMCs, taken before TCRalphabeta/CD19-depleted stem cell transplant. These receptors all stem from a child aged 2 to 15 with inherited bone marrow failure, due to receive a stem cell transplant.

V usage is TRBV30 and J usage is TRBJ2-1, with 14 bases lining up with TRBD2. Germline V gene lookup returns CDR1 GTSNPN and CDR2 SVGIG (reference sequence). The V gene end was trimmed by 5 bases and the J gene end by 0 bases; junction bases not matched to a gene: 9. The CDR3 contains 18 residues. CDR3 loop: CAWAGTSGRRGSYNEQFF. Here the CDR3 DNA reads TGTGCCTGGGCCGGGACTAGCGGGAGAAGGGGCTCCTACAATGAGCAGTTCTTC.

This clonotype was detected a few times. This sequence joins TRBV25-1 and TRBJ2-7, with 7 positions matching TRBD1. Germline CDR1 reads MGHDK; CDR2 reads SYGVNS. With V trimmed by 3 bases and J by 11 bases, 7 bases remained unmatched. The CDR3 spans 12 residues. The CDR3 loop reads CASSDPRGPEYF. As DNA, the CDR3 is TGTGCCAGCAGTGATCCTAGGGGGCCTGAGTACTTC.

This clonotype was seen ten or more times. The chain couples TRBV7-9 to TRBJ2-1, with TRBD1 identical over 9 bases. The germline gives CDR1 SEHNR, CDR2 FQNEAQ (reference sequence). The CDR3 extends over 17 amino acids. The V gene end was trimmed by 5 bases and the J gene end by 5 bases; junction bases not matched to a gene: 13. The CDR3 DNA reads as TGTGCCAGCAGCCCCATTTCGACAGGGGGGGGACACAATGAGCAGTTCTTC. Its translation: CASSPISTGGGHNEQFF.

The chain has TRBV5-4 and TRBJ2-7; D may be TRBD2 (6 bases). This CDR3 comprises 12 residues. CDR1 is SGHNT and CDR2 is YYREEE in the germline V gene (reference sequence). Trimming pared 4 bases from V and 6 bases from J, leaving 11 bases between. The CDR3 loop is CASSRGTLEQYF. The DNA for the CDR3 is TGTGCCAGCAGCAGAGGGACTCTCGAGCAGTACTTC.

The chain is built from TRBV7-2 and TRBJ2-7; no clear D gene. CDR3 length equals 13 residues. CDR1 and CDR2 from the germline V gene are SGHTA and FQGNSA. The germline V and J ends were trimmed by 4 bases and 3 bases, with 10 bases remaining between them. The CDR3 loop is CASSSSPDYEQYF. The CDR3 DNA reads TGTGCCAGCAGCTCCAGCCCTGACTACGAGCAGTACTTC.

This clonotype was picked up many times. The chain is built from TRBV6-2 or TRBV6-3 and TRBJ2-1, with 8 bases aligning to TRBD2. The trim removed 2 bases at V and 8 bases at J, leaving 8 bases unmatched. The CDR3 sequence is 15 residues long. Germline lookup yields CDR1 MNHEY and CDR2 SVGEGT. The CDR3 loop is CASSYAGTSTDEQFF. The CDR3 nucleotides read TGTGCCAGCAGTTACGCCGGGACTAGTACCGATGAGCAGTTCTTC.

This clonotype was counted many times. The chain recombines TRBV29-1 with TRBJ2-7; D possibly matches TRBD1 or TRBD2 (6 bases each). Germline-derived CDR1 and CDR2 are SQVTM and ANQGSEA. Between the trimmed V and J ends, which lost 1 base and 3 bases, there was a span of 10 bases. The CDR3 runs to 13 residues. In nucleotides, the CDR3 is TGCAGCGTTGAAGGCAGGGGAGGCTACGAGCAGTACTTC. It translates to CSVEGRGGYEQYF.

This clonotype was recorded at least ten times. The genes are TRBV28 and TRBJ2-7; D unclear. The CDR3 runs 11 residues. Deletions cut 4 bases from V and 4 bases from J, with 5 bases between. The germline gives CDR1 MDHEN, CDR2 SYDVKM. For the CDR3, the DNA is TGTGCCAGCAGTTGGTGGTACGAGCAGTACTTC. Amino acids: CASSWWYEQYF.

This clonotype was observed many times. The rearrangement joins TRBV6-2 or TRBV6-3 to TRBJ2-1, with 8 bases aligning to TRBD2. Trimming took 2 bases from V and 4 from J; bases not matched to a gene: 4. CDR3 size: 15 residues. CDR1 MNHEY and CDR2 SVGEGT come from the germline V gene. In DNA, the CDR3 is TGTGCCAGCAGTTACAGGCTAGCGGGTTACAATGAGCAGTTCTTC. Translated, it gives CASSYRLAGYNEQFF.

Details on this clonotype: A clone one base away is much larger, so this may be a read error. The chain combines TRBV10-3 with TRBJ2-1, with TRBD1 matching over 9 bases. With the DNA end fitting TRBJ2-7 better, the J assignment may be wrong. This CDR3 has 15 amino acids. Germline-derived CDR1 and CDR2 are ENHRY and SYGVKD. The CDR3 DNA reads TGTGCCATCAGGGGACAGGGTAGCTCCTACAATGAGCAGTACTTC. Its translation is CAIRGQGSSYNEQYF.

Concerning this clonotype itself: This clone may be a read error of a much larger clone one base away. The gene calls are TRBV15 and TRBJ2-3; the D call may be TRBD1 or TRBD2 (5 bases each). V lost 1 base to trimming and J lost 6 bases, with 23 bases between them. The CDR3 has 18 residues. Germline assignment: CDR1 LNHNV and CDR2 YYDKDF (reference sequence). In DNA form, the CDR3 reads TGTGCCACCAGCAGAGGCCTAAGGGGCGCGAGGGCCGGTGATACGCAGTATTTT. This encodes CATSRGLRGARAGDTQYF. Full variable domain (outside the CDR3, taken from reference TRBV15 and TRBJ2-3): DAMVIQNPRYQVTQFGKPVTLSCSQTLNHNVMYWYQQKSSQAPKLLFHYYDKDFNNEADTPDNFQSRRPNTSFCFLDIRSPGLGDTAMYLCATSRGLRGARAGDTQYFGPGTRLTVL.

This clonotype was seen many times. The J gene is TRBJ2-1, the V gene TRBV9, with 10 positions matching TRBD2. Trimming took 0 bases from V and 0 from J; bases not matched to a gene: 3. Germline V gene lookup returns CDR1 SGDLS and CDR2 YYNGEE. The CDR3 runs 17 residues. The CDR3 loop is CASSVASGSISYNEQFF. The CDR3, as DNA: TGTGCCAGCAGCGTAGCTAGCGGGAGTATCTCCTACAATGAGCAGTTCTTC.